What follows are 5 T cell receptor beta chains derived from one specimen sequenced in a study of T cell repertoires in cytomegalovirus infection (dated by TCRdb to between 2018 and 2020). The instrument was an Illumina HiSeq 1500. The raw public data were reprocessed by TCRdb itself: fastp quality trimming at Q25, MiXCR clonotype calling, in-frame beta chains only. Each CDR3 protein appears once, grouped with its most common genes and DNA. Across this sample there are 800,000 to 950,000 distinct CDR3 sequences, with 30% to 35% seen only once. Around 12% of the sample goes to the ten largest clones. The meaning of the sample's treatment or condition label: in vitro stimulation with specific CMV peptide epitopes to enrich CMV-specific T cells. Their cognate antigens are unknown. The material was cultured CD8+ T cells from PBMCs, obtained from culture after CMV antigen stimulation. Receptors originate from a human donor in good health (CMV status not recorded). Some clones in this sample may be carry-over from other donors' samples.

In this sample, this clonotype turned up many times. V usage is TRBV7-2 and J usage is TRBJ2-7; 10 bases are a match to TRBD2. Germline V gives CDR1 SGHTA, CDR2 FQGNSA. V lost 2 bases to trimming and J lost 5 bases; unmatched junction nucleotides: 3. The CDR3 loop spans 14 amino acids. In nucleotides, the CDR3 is TGTGCCAGCAGCTTAAATAGCGGGGGGAACGAGCAGTACTTC. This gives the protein CASSLNSGGNEQYF. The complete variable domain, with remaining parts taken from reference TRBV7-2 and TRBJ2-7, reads GAGVSQSPSNKVTEKGKDVELRCDPISGHTALYWYRQSLGQGLEFLIYFQGNSAPDKSGLPSDRFSAERTGGSVSTLTIQRTQQEDSAVYLCASSLNSGGNEQYFGPGTRLTVT.

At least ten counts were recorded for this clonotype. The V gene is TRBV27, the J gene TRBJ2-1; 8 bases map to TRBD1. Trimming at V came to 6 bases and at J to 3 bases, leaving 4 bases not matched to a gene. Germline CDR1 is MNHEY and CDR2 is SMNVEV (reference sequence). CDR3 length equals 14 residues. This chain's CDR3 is CASSFGTGYNEQFF. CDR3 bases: TGTGCCAGCAGCTTTGGGACAGGCTACAATGAGCAGTTCTTC.

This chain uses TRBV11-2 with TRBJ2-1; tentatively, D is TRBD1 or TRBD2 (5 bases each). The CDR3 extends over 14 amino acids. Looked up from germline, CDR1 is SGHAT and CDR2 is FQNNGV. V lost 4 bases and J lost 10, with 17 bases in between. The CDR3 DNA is TGTGCCAGCAGCTCCCGATACTCCGGGACCGAGCAGTTCTTC. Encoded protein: CASSSRYSGTEQFF.

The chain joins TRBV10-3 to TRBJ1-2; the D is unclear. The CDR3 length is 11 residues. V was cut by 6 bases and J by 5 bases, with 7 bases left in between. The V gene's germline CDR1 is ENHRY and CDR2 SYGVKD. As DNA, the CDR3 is TGTGCCATCAGGGGGTATTATGGCTACACCTTC. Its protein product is CAIRGYYGYTF.

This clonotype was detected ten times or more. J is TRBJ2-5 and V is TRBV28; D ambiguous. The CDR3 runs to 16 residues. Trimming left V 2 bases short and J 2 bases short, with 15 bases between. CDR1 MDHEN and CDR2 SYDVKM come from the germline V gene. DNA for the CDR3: TGTGCCAGCAGTTTAGGTGAGGCGAGAATACAAGAGACCCAGTACTTC. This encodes CASSLGEARIQETQYF.